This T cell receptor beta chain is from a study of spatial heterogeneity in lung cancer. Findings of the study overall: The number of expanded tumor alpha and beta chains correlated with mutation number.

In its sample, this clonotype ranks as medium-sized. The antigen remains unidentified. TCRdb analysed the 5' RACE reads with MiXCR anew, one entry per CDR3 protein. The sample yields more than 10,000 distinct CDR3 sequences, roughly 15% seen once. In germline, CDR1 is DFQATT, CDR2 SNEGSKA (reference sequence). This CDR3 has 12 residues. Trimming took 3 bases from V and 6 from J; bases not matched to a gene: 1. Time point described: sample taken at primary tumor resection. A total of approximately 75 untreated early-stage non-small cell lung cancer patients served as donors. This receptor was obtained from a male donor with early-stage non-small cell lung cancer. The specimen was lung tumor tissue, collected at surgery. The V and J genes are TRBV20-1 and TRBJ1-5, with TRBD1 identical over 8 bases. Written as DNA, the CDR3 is TGCAGTGCTAGGACAGGGGTTCAGCCCCAGCATTTT. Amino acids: CSARTGVQPQHF.